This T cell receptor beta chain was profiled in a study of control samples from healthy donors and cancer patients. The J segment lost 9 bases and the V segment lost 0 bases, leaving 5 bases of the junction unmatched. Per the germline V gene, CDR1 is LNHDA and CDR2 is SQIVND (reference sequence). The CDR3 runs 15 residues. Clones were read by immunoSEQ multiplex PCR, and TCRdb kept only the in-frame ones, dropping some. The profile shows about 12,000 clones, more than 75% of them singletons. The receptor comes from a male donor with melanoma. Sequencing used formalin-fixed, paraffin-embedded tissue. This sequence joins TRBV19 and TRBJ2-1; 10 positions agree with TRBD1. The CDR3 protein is CASSIDGTGAFEQFF. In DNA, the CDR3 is TGTGCCAGTAGTATAGACGGGACAGGGGCCTTTGAGCAGTTCTTC.